Following are 30 T cell receptor beta chains from one sample sequenced in a study of T cells expressing NK-cell markers. TCRdb reworked the 5' RACE reads into one entry per CDR3 protein, no DNA. The sample holds 200,000 to 300,000 distinct CDR3 sequences. Specimen: blood T cells: a sorted CD56 or NKG2C T cell subset, CD4+ or CD8+ T cells, or bulk PBMC T cells (not recorded which). Receptor source: a woman between 18 and 70 years old in good health.

The J gene is TRBJ1-4, the V gene TRBV29-1; the TCRdb call, TRBD1, lacks DNA for checking. CDR1 is SQVTM and CDR2 is ANQGSEA in the germline V gene. The length of the CDR3 is 13 residues. The CDR3 region is CSALGTVNEKLFF.

The gene calls are TRBV7-2 and TRBJ2-1; TCRdb lists TRBD2, though no DNA is available to test this call. Germline CDR1 is SGHTA and CDR2 is FQGNSA. The CDR3 totals 16 residues. CDR3 protein: CASRRLAGGLINEQFF.

This chain joins TRBV28 and TRBJ2-7. Germline CDR1 reads MDHEN; CDR2 reads SYDVKM. The CDR3 is made up of 14 amino acids. The CDR3 loop reads CASSLTWKSYEQYF.

The chain employs TRBV20-1 and TRBJ1-1. Germline assignment: CDR1 DFQATT and CDR2 SNEGSKA (reference sequence). The CDR3 has 16 amino acids. CDR3 residues: CSARDVSFTFNTEAFF.

V gene TRBV6-2 or TRBV6-3 combines with J gene TRBJ2-3; TCRdb's assignment of TRBD1 cannot be checked, as there is no DNA. The CDR3 totals 15 residues. Per germline, CDR1 MNHEY and CDR2 SVGEGT. CDR3 protein: CASSSPGPSTDTQYF.

This chain uses TRBV7-2 with TRBJ1-4. This CDR3 is 14 amino acids long. Per germline, CDR1 SGHTA and CDR2 FQGNSA. The CDR3 sequence: CASSRGLLNEKLFF.

CDR3 loop: CASSLQPGPRGPDTQYF. V gene TRBV6-5 combines with J gene TRBJ2-3; TCRdb outputs TRBD1, but without DNA this stays unchecked. Germline V gene data show CDR1 as MNHEY and CDR2 as SVGAGI. CDR3 length: 17 amino acids.

V and J are TRBV4-3 and TRBJ2-2; no DNA is available, so the TRBD1 call from TCRdb remains unchecked. This CDR3 is built from 17 residues. CDR1 and CDR2 (germline): LGHNA, YSLEER. The CDR3 loop reads CASSQADGTVTTGELFF.

The chain is built from TRBV6-2 or TRBV6-3 and TRBJ2-1; TCRdb returns TRBD2, unconfirmable since there is no DNA. CDR1 is MNHEY, CDR2 SVGEGT, per germline. The CDR3 covers 16 residues. This chain's CDR3 is CASRGLAGDSYNEQFF.

The chain combines TRBV5-1 with TRBJ1-1. This CDR3 is 15 amino acids long. Germline loops: CDR1 SGHRS, CDR2 YFSETQ. The CDR3: CASSREDKVNTEAFF.

The J gene is TRBJ1-1, the V gene TRBV5-1; TCRdb lists TRBD1, though no DNA is available to test this call. CDR1 and CDR2 from the germline V gene are SGHRS and YFSETQ. The CDR3 has 13 amino acids. The CDR3 protein is CASSLGQWAEAFF.

This chain uses TRBV12-3 or TRBV12-4 with TRBJ2-1; as DNA is missing, the TRBD1 call by TCRdb cannot be tested. The CDR3 has 16 residues. CDR3 sequence reads: CASKNNRDRGYNEQFF.

The CDR3 protein is CASSSQVYQETQYF. V gene TRBV4-3 combines with J gene TRBJ2-5. The CDR3 length is 14 residues. Looked up from germline, CDR1 is LGHNA and CDR2 is YSLEER.

The J gene is TRBJ1-1, the V gene TRBV12-3 or TRBV12-4; the TCRdb D gene call, TRBD1, has no DNA to confirm it. This CDR3 comprises 15 residues. CDR3 in amino acids: CASSYRRQGDTEAFF.

The rearrangement joins TRBV7-6 to TRBJ1-2; TCRdb returns TRBD1, unconfirmable since there is no DNA. Germline CDR1 and CDR2: SGHVS and FNYEAQ. This CDR3 region has 17 residues. The CDR3 sequence is CASSSTLYPRRAYGYTF.

The V gene is TRBV11-2, the J gene TRBJ2-2. The CDR3 loop spans 15 amino acids. Germline assignment: CDR1 SGHAT and CDR2 FQNNGV. This CDR3 is CASSLFRGNTGELFF.

The chain joins TRBV18 to TRBJ1-1; with no DNA, the TCRdb D assignment of TRBD1 cannot be verified. The CDR3 extends over 14 amino acids. Germline V gene data show CDR1 as KGHSH and CDR2 as LQKENI. The CDR3 loop is CASSEKGAGGEAFF.

The rearrangement joins TRBV19 to TRBJ1-1; TCRdb designates TRBD1, a call that cannot be tested without DNA. This CDR3 region has 15 residues. Germline V gene data show CDR1 as LNHDA and CDR2 as SQIVND (reference sequence). This chain's CDR3 is CASSIAQGFGTEAFF.

The J gene is TRBJ2-2, the V gene TRBV29-1; TCRdb lists TRBD1, though no DNA is available to test this call. The CDR3 sequence is 15 residues long. Germline loops: CDR1 SQVTM, CDR2 ANQGSEA. The CDR3 loop reads CSVLRTGGHTGELFF.

The chain has TRBV28 and TRBJ1-1; TCRdb's D gene call, TRBD1, goes unchecked for lack of DNA. Germline values: CDR1 MDHEN, CDR2 SYDVKM. The CDR3 runs 15 residues. CDR3 sequence reads: CASISGGTPDTEAFF.

The CDR3 loop is CASSLEASPDTQYF. The genes are TRBV5-1 and TRBJ2-3. The length of the CDR3 is 14 residues. Germline V gene lookup returns CDR1 SGHRS and CDR2 YFSETQ.

V is TRBV5-5 and J is TRBJ2-2; no DNA is available, so the TRBD1 call from TCRdb remains unchecked. This CDR3 has 15 residues. The germline V gene has CDR1 SGHKS and CDR2 YYEKEE (reference sequence). CDR3: CASSAGTKGTGELFF.

The V gene is TRBV20-1, the J gene TRBJ2-7; TCRdb designates TRBD1, a call that cannot be tested without DNA. There are 11 residues in the CDR3. The germline V gene has CDR1 DFQATT and CDR2 SNEGSKA (reference sequence). The CDR3 sequence: CSAPDRDEQYF.

The CDR3 is CASSLALANNYGYTF. The V gene is TRBV7-9, the J gene TRBJ1-2. CDR3 size: 15 residues. In germline, CDR1 is SEHNR, CDR2 FQNEAQ (reference sequence).

The chain employs TRBV9 and TRBJ2-6; TCRdb indicates TRBD1, and absent DNA this call remains unverified. CDR1 is SGDLS, CDR2 YYNGEE, per germline. CDR3 length: 19 residues. The CDR3 here is CASSINWDRGTSGANVLTF.

The rearrangement links TRBV12-3 or TRBV12-4 to TRBJ1-1; the D gene TCRdb calls, TRBD1, cannot be checked with no DNA. The CDR3 loop spans 15 amino acids. CDR3: CASSPSPGGVTEAFF.

This CDR3 reads CASSQRGTGTGGGTQYF. The chain is built from TRBV4-3 and TRBJ2-3; checking the TCRdb D call of TRBD1 is not possible without DNA. CDR3 length equals 17 residues. Germline-derived CDR1 and CDR2 are LGHNA and YSLEER.

The V and J genes are TRBV5-1 and TRBJ2-4; the TRBD1 assignment by TCRdb is unverifiable without DNA. This CDR3 contains 16 residues. Germline values: CDR1 SGHRS, CDR2 YFSETQ. The CDR3 loop is CASSSGQGIAKNIQYF.

J is TRBJ2-3 and V is TRBV4-3. The CDR3 consists of 14 residues. Germline CDR1 is LGHNA and CDR2 is YSLEER. The CDR3 protein is CASSLDENTDTQYF.

The V gene is TRBV5-1, the J gene TRBJ2-3; TCRdb calls TRBD1, which cannot be checked without DNA. CDR1 and CDR2 (germline): SGHRS, YFSETQ. This CDR3 is built from 18 residues. The CDR3 here is CASSLVPSGQGVTDTQYF. Filled out from reference TRBV5-1 and TRBJ2-3, the complete variable domain reads KAGVTQTPRYLIKTRGQQVTLSCSPISGHRSVSWYQQTPGQGLQFLFEYFSETQRNKGNFPGRFSGRQFSNSRSEMNVSTLELGDSALYLCASSLVPSGQGVTDTQYFGPGTRLTVL.